Below, one T cell receptor beta chain is given with its context. The target of this receptor is not known. Base qualities were left out, and no much larger clone turns up one base away. The time point label corresponds to: cycle 1 day 1 (C1D1), immediately before nivolumab initiation. Relapse after autologous stem cell transplantation had occurred in all trial patients, and cohorts A, B and C were distinguished by prior brentuximab vedotin exposure. A total of roughly 60 patients with relapsed/refractory classical Hodgkin lymphoma made up the trial cohort, and each patient's best overall response was complete response, partial response or progressive disease. Single-agent nivolumab was administered to trial patients in the multi-cohort phase II CheckMate 205 trial. An independent review committee assessed best overall response by applying the 2007 International Working Group response criteria. Trial PBMCs were collected immediately before nivolumab initiation (C1D1) and during therapy at cycle 2 day 1 and cycle 4 day 1. Peripheral blood was collected in 8 mL Vacutainer Cell Preparation Tubes, from which PBMCs were isolated by centrifugation and then cryopreserved.

The data are from a study of PD-1 blockade in classical Hodgkin lymphoma (TCRdb year 2020). For the study in its entirety: Nivolumab dosing was 3 mg/kg intravenously every 2 weeks, continuing until either disease progression or unacceptable toxicity. To define a peripheral blood immune signature of response to PD-1 blockade in classical Hodgkin lymphoma, the study combined TCR beta sequencing with CyTOF. The paper's findings and limits, for the study overall: Only a single clinical trial cohort was studied, and what caused the repertoire differences, possibly disease activity or prior therapy, remained undefined. Among trial patients, those achieving complete response had baseline diversity similar to that of newly diagnosed patients, while diversity was significantly lower in partial responders and progressors. Newly diagnosed patients were reported to have lower baseline TCR diversity than healthy donors, and relapsed/refractory patients were reported to have lower baseline TCR diversity still. CD4+ but not CD8+ TCR diversity rose significantly by C4D1 (p=0.0027 vs p=0.16), most apparent in complete responders (p=0.02). Lower diversity was observed in patients in whom nivolumab was started less than 1 year after ASCT, and these patients were excluded from later analyses so that confounding by immune reconstitution would be avoided.

The Qiagen DNeasy kit was used to extract genomic DNA from unsorted PBMCs and from the negatively selected CD4+ and CD8+ fractions. Amplification of TCR beta CDR3 regions was done by immunoSEQ multiplex PCR with primers that anneal to V and J segments. Amplification bias was minimized using a synthetic immune receptor repertoire, and residual bias was removed computationally after sequencing. On the authors' methods: Custom Python scripts were used to quantify repertoire diversity as the Shannon entropy index. Unsorted, CD4+ and CD8+ repertoires were analyzed separately, except for combined analyses in which CD4+ and CD8+ sequences were merged in silico. A clone counted as expanded when the clone's frequency after treatment rose at least 2-fold relative to C1D1, and clones undetected at baseline were given a pseudocount of 0.5. Singleton clones were defined as clones with 0 or 1 copy at C1D1, and non-singleton clones were defined as clones with 2 or more copies. Clones expanded in unsorted samples were annotated as CD4+, CD8+ or unknown by matching protein sequences in sorted samples from the same patient. Wilcoxon tests on paired samples were used to test diversity changes from C1D1 to C4D1. TCRdb limited this immuneACCESS table to in-frame rearrangements with V and J called. A share of clones is missing; checked studies link under half to unresolved V genes, and the rest is unexplained. The V and J calls and the clone size are those of that table, but D and trimming were determined from the DNA. The sample table holds approximately 65,000 clones, of which about 91% were seen once. The top ten clones comprise under 15% of the sample.

V and J lose 0 bases and 5 bases, and a span of 13 bases separates them. Including the terminal cysteine and phenylalanine, the CDR3 comprises 15 residues. Only the CDR3 portion is preserved as DNA: 45 bases, with reading frame beginning at the first base. According to the germline V gene, CDR1 reads ENHRY and CDR2 reads SYGVKD. Sequenced here: peripheral blood mononuclear cells (PBMCs), sampled at baseline. The chain is assembled from TRBV10-3 and TRBJ1-1, with the D gene not clear enough to name. The sequence came from a human donor with classical Hodgkin lymphoma. The nucleotides read TGTGCCATCAGTGAGTCACCGTACCGAGGGACTGAAGCTTTCTTT. Its coded protein is CAISESPYRGTEAFF.